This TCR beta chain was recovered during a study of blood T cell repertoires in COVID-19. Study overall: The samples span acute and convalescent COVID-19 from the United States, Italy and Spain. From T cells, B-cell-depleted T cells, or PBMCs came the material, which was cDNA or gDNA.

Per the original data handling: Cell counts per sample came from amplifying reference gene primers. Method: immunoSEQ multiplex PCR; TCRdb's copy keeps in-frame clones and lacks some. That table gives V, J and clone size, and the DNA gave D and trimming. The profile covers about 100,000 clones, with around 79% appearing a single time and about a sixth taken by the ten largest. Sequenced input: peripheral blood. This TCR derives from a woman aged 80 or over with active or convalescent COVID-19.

The DNA for the CDR3 is TGTGCCAGCAGCCCAATCAGGACAGGGTGGGACACCGGGGAGCTGTTTTTT. It encodes CASSPIRTGWDTGELFF. The rearrangement links TRBV7-3 to TRBJ2-2; 8 bases agree with TRBD1. Trimming at V came to 5 bases and at J to 3 bases, leaving 11 bases not matched to a gene. CDR3 size: 17 residues. The germline V gene encodes CDR1 SGHTA and CDR2 FQGTGA.